This T cell receptor beta chain was captured by sequencing in a study of OX40 agonist ivuxolimab in advanced cancers. Germline trimming cut 1 base from V and 5 bases from J; bases unmatched to any gene: 3. Germline-derived CDR1 and CDR2 are SGHTA and FQGNSA. This CDR3 spans 16 amino acids. Repertoires were generated with immunoSEQ multiplex PCR, while TCRdb's copy carries only in-frame clones and drops some. The table shows over 45,000 clones, with about 83% occurring only once. J is TRBJ2-2 and V is TRBV7-2; TRBD1 matches at 11 bases. This receptor was taken from an adult with an advanced solid tumor such as melanoma, head and neck, liver or kidney cancer. This material consisted of CD4+ or CD8+ T cells sorted from blood, taken in a trial of the OX40 agonist ivuxolimab. The CDR3, as DNA: TGTGCCAGCAGCTTAGGGACAGGGGGCTCGACCGGGGAGCTGTTTTTT. It translates to CASSLGTGGSTGELFF.